These 5 T cell receptor beta chains were sequenced from one sample in a study of monozygotic twins with inflammatory bowel disease. TCRdb reprocessed the 5' RACE reads, keeping one entry per CDR3 protein, no DNA. In all, the sample yields 140,000 to 150,000 distinct CDR3 sequences. The material sequenced was blood. All receptors derive from a human donor with ulcerative colitis or Crohn's disease, or a healthy co-twin of an affected twin (not recorded which).

J is TRBJ1-4 and V is TRBV20-1. Germline V gives CDR1 DFQATT, CDR2 SNEGSKA (reference sequence). CDR3 length equals 16 residues. This chain's CDR3 is CSARGPRSGTNEKLFF.

CDR3 protein: CASSLDYDRGPKNIQYF. The rearrangement uses TRBV5-6 and TRBJ2-4; as DNA is missing, the TRBD1 call by TCRdb cannot be tested. The CDR3 sequence is 17 residues long. Looked up from germline, CDR1 is SGHDT and CDR2 is YYEEEE.

The V and J genes are TRBV19 and TRBJ2-2; there is no DNA to check the TCRdb D call of TRBD2. Germline CDR1 LNHDA, CDR2 SQIVND (reference sequence). The CDR3 runs to 13 residues. The CDR3 reads CASSSLAVGELFF.

The chain carries TRBV29-1 and TRBJ2-7; lacking DNA, the TRBD2 call made by TCRdb goes unchecked. Looked up from germline, CDR1 is SQVTM and CDR2 is ANQGSEA. The CDR3 contains 11 residues. This CDR3 is CSVKLANEQYF.

The V call is TRBV5-1, the J call TRBJ2-2; TCRdb proposes TRBD1, but this gene call is untestable without DNA. This CDR3 contains 14 residues. The V gene's germline CDR1 is SGHRS and CDR2 YFSETQ. The CDR3 is CASSAGTSTGELFF.